This T cell receptor beta chain stems from a study of blood T cell repertoires in COVID-19. The overall study: From T cells, B-cell-depleted T cells, or PBMCs came the material, which was cDNA or gDNA.

Assay used: immunoSEQ multiplex PCR; TCRdb lists only in-frame clones, some missing. The table has 110,000 or so clones, less than 85% seen once. Germline V gene data show CDR1 as SGHDT and CDR2 as YYEEEE. The CDR3 contains 17 residues. Trimming cost V 0 bases and J 1 base, with 16 bases left between them. The J gene is TRBJ2-5, the V gene TRBV5-6; weak D call: TRBD2 (6 bases). The TCR was taken from an older woman with acute or convalescent COVID-19. The sequenced material came from peripheral blood. CDR3 coding DNA: TGTGCCAGCAGCTTGGCCGGAGGGGTTGTTACCCAAGAGACCCAGTACTTC. Protein sequence: CASSLAGGVVTQETQYF.